This TCR beta chain was sequenced during a study of identical twins. CDR1 and CDR2 from the germline V gene are SQVTM and ANQGSEA. The junction had 5 bases not matched to a gene; V was cut back by 7 bases and J by 4 bases. CDR3 size: 12 residues. In TCRdb, the 5' RACE reads were re-called with MiXCR into one record per CDR3 protein. Among hundreds of thousands of distinct CDR3 sequences, over 8.5% were seen once, and the ten largest hold about 0.98%. This clonotype was detected ten times or more. Another study also made use of these data, one on yellow fever vaccine responses in identical twins.

This clonotype was sampled from a young woman in good health. This chain links TRBV29-1 with TRBJ2-7; 9 bases align to TRBD1. The sample consisted of PBMCs. The DNA of the CDR3 is TGCAGCGCGGAACAGGGGGCTTACGAGCAGTACTTC. Its translation: CSAEQGAYEQYF.